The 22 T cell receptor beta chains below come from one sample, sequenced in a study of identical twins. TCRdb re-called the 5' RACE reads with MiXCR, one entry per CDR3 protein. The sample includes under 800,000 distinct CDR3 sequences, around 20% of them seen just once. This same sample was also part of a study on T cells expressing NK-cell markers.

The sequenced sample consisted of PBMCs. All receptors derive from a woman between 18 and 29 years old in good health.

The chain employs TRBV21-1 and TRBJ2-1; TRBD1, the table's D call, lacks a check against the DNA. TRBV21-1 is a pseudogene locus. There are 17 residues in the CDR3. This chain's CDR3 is CASSSPCPGLGGNEQFF. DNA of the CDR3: TGTGCCAGCAGCAGCCCTTGCCCGGGACTAGGGGGGAATGAGCAGTTCTTC.

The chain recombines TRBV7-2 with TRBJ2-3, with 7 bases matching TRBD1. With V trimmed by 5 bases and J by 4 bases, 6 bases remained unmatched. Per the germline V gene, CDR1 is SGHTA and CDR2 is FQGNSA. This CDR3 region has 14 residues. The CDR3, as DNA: TGTGCCAGCAGCCTCTCGGACAGGTCAGATACGCAGTATTTT. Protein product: CASSLSDRSDTQYF. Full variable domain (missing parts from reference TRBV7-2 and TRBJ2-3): GAGVSQSPSNKVTEKGKDVELRCDPISGHTALYWYRQSLGQGLEFLIYFQGNSAPDKSGLPSDRFSAERTGGSVSTLTIQRTQQEDSAVYLCASSLSDRSDTQYFGPGTRLTVL.

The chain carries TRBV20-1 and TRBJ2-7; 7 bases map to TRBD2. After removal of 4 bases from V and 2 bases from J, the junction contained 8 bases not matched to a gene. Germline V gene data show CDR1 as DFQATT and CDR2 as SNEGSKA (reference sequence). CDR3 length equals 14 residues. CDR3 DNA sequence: TGCAGTGCTACAGGGACTACTGTTGCCTACGAGCAGTACTTC. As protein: CSATGTTVAYEQYF.

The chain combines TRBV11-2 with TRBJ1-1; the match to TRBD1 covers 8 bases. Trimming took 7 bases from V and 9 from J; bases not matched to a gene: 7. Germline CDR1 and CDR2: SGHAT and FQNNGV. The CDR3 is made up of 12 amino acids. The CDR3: CASNSQGAKAFF. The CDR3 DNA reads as TGTGCCAGCAACTCTCAGGGGGCGAAAGCTTTCTTT. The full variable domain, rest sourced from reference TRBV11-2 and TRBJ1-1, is EAGVAQSPRYKIIEKRQSVAFWCNPISGHATLYWYQQILGQGPKLLIQFQNNGVVDDSQLPKDRFSAERLKGVDSTLKIQPAKLEDSAVYLCASNSQGAKAFFGQGTRLTVV.

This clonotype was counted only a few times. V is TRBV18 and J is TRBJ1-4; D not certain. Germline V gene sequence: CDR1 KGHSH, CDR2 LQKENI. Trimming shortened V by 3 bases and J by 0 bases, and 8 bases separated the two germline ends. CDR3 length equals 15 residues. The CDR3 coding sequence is TGTGCCAGCTCACCCTTCGGGTCAACTAATGAAAAACTGTTTTTT. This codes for CASSPFGSTNEKLFF.

For the CDR3, the DNA is TGTGCCAGCAGTTTCGCCGGGGACACTGAAGCTTTCTTT. Translation gives CASSFAGDTEAFF. This chain joins TRBV12-3 or TRBV12-4 and TRBJ1-1; D call uncertain. The CDR3 length is 13 residues. V lost 3 bases and J lost 3, with 8 bases in between.

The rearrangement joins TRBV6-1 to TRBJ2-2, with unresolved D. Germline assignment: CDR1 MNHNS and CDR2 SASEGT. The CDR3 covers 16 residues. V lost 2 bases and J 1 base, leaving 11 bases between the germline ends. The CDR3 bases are TGTGCCAGCAGTGAACTTTCTCGAGGGAACACCGGGGAGCTGTTTTTT. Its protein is CASSELSRGNTGELFF.

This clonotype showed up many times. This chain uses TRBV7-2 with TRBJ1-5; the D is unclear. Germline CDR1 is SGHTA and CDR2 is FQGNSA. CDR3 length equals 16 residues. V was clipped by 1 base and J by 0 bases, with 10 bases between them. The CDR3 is CASSLGGGYSNQPQHF. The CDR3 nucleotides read TGTGCCAGCAGCTTAGGCGGCGGGTATAGCAATCAGCCCCAGCATTTT. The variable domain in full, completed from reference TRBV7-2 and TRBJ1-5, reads GAGVSQSPSNKVTEKGKDVELRCDPISGHTALYWYRQSLGQGLEFLIYFQGNSAPDKSGLPSDRFSAERTGGSVSTLTIQRTQQEDSAVYLCASSLGGGYSNQPQHFGDGTRLSIL.

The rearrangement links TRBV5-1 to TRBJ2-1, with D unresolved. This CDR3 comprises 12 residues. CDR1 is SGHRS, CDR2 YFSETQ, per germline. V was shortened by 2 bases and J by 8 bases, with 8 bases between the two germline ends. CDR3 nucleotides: TGCGCCAGCAGCTTCAGTCAGGATGAGCAGTTCTTC. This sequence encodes CASSFSQDEQFF.

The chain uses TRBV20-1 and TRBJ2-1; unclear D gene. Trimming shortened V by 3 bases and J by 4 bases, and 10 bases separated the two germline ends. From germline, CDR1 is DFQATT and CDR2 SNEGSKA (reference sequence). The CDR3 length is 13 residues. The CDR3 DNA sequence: TGCAGTGCTAGTGCCTCCCTTTACAATGAGCAGTTCTTC. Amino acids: CSASASLYNEQFF.

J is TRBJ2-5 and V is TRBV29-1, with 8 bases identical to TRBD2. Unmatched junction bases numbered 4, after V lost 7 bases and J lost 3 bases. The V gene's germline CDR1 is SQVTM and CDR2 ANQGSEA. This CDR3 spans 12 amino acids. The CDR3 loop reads CSAVGGEETQYF. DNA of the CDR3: TGCAGCGCCGTCGGGGGGGAAGAGACCCAGTACTTC.

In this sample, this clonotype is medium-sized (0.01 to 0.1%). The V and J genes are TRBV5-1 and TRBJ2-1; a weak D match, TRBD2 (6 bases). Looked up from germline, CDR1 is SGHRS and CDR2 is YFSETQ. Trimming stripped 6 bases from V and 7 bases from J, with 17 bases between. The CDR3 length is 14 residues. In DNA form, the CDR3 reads TGCGCCAGCACCCTCGGGACTGCCGGAAATGAGCAGTTCTTC. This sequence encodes CASTLGTAGNEQFF.

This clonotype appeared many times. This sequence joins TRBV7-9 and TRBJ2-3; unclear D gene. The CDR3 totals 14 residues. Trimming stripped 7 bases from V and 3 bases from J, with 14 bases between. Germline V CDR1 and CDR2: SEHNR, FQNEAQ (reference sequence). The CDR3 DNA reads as TGTGCCAGCAATGGGTTTCCTAAGACAGATACGCAGTATTTT. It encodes CASNGFPKTDTQYF.

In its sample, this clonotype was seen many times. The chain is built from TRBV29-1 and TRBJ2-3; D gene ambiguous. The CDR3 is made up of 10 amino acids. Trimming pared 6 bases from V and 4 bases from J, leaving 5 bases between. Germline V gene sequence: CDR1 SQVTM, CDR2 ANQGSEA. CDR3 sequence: CSVPADTQYF. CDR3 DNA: TGCAGCGTCCCGGCAGATACGCAGTATTTT.

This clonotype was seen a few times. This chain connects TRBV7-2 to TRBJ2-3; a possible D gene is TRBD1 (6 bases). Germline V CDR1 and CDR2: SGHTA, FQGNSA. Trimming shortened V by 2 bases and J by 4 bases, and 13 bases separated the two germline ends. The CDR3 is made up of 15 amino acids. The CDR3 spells CASSLTGWVADTQYF. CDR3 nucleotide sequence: TGTGCCAGCAGCTTAACAGGGTGGGTTGCAGATACGCAGTATTTT.

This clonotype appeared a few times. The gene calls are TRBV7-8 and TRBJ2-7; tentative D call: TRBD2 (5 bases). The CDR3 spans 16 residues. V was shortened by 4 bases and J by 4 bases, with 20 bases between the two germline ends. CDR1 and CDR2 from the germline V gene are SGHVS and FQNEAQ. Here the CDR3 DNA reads TGTGCCAGCAGCTCACGAAAGGGAGCGGTTTCGTACGAGCAGTACTTC. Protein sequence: CASSSRKGAVSYEQYF.

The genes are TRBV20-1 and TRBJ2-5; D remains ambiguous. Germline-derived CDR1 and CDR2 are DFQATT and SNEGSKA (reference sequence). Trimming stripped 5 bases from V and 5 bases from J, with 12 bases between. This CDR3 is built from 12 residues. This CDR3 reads CSAVLGRETQYF. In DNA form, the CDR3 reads TGCAGTGCTGTCCTGGGCCGGGAGACCCAGTACTTC.

CDR3 protein: CASSLAGAVLGYTF. The CDR3 bases are TGTGCCAGCAGCTTGGCCGGGGCGGTCCTAGGCTACACCTTC. This chain links TRBV7-9 with TRBJ1-2, with D possibly being TRBD1 (5 bases). This CDR3 is built from 14 residues. V dropped 3 bases and J dropped 8 bases, with 16 bases sitting between them. Looked up from germline, CDR1 is SEHNR and CDR2 is FQNEAQ (reference sequence).

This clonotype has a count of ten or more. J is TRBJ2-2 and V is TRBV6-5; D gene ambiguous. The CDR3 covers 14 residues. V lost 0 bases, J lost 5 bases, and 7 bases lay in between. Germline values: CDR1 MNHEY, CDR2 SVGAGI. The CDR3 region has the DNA TGTGCCAGCAGTTACTCGAAGGGAACCGGGGAGCTGTTTTTT. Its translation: CASSYSKGTGELFF.

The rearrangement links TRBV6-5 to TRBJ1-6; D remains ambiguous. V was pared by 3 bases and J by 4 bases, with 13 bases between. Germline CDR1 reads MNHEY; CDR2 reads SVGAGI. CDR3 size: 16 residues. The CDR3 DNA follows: TGTGCCAGCAGTTATACACCGCGGCATTATAATTCACCCCTCCACTTT. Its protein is CASSYTPRHYNSPLHF.

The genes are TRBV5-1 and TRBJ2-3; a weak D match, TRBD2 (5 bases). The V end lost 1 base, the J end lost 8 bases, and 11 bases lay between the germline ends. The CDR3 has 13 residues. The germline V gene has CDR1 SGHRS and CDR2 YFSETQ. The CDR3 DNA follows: TGCGCCAGCAGCTTGACTAAGGAGGCTACGCAGTATTTT. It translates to CASSLTKEATQYF.

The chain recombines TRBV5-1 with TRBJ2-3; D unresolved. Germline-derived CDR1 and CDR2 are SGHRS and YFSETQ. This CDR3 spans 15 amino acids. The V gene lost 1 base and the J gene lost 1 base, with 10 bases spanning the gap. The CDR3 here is CASSLLVLGTDTQYF. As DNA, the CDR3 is TGCGCCAGCAGCTTGCTCGTGCTAGGCACAGATACGCAGTATTTT.